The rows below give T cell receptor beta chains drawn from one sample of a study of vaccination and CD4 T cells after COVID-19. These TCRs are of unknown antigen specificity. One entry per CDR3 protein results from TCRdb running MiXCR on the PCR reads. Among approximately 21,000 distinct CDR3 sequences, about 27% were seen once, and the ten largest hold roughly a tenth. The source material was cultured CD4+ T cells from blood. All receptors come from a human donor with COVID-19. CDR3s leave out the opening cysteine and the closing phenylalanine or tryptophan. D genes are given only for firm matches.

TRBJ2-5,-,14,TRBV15,ATSGAGRSPMETQY
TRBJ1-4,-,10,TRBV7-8,ASSLGVEKLF
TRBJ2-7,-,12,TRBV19,ASSIPGSRNEQY
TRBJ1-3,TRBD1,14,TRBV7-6,ASSSGTARSGNTIY
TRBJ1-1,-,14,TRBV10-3,AISSPPRLLNTEAF
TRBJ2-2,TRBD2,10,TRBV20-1,SASGGAGELF
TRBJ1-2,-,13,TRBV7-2,ASSLLTWGLYGYT
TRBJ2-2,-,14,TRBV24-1,ATSDWQGNGAGELF
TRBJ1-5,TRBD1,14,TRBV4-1,ASSQDPRQGYQPQH
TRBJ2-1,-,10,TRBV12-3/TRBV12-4,ASSTRFAEQF
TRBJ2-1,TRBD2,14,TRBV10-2,ASSYLTSGVYNEQF
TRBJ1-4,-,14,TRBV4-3,ASSQDPGTTNEKLF
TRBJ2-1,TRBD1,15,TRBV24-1,ATSDYGTGRSYNEQF
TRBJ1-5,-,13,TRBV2,ASTVGWDFNQPQH
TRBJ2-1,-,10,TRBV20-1,SAPSNSYEQF
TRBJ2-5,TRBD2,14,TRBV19,ASSIDPALGGETQY
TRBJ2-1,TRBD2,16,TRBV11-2,ASSLGLAGTVSYNEQF
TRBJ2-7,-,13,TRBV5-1,ASSPQALASYEQY
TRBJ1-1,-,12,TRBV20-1,SARDQGGGTEAF
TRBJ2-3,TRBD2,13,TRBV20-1,SAKRGSTSTDTQY
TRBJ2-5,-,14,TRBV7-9,ASSLDRSGGSETQY
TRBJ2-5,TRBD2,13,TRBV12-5,ASGTGTTHQETQY
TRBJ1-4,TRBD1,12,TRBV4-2,ASSRQGVGEKLF
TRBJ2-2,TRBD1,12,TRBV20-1,SAPGQGVTGELF
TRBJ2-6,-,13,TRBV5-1,ASSLGGSGANVLT
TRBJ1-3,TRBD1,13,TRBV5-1,ASSVGTGVGNTIY
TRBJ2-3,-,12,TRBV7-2,ASSLASATDTQY
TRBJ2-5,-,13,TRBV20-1,SARRTDAGAGTQY
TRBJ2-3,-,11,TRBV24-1,ATETGSTDTQY
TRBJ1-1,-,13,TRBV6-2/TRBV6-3,ASSRTPTVFTEAF
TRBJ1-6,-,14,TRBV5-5,ASSLLTGKTNSPLH
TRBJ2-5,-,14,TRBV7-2,ASSISGATALKTQY
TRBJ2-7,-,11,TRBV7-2,ASQPDGTYEQY
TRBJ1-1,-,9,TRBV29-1,SVGEGFGAF
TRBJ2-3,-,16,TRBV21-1,ASSSRLAGGRGTDTQY
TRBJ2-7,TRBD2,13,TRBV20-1,SANSLAGGSYEQY
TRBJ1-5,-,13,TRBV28,ASRTVDNSDQPQH
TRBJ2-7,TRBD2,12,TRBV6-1,ASRPRLAGGEQY
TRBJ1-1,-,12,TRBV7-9,ASRQGSTGTEAF
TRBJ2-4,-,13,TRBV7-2,ASSLGGQSGPIQY
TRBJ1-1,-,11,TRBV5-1,ASMPGAGTEAF
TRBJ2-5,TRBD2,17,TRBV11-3,ASSLDGSSGGAPHETQY
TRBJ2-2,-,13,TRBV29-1,SAFAGTPQGGELF
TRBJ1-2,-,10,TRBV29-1,SVDLSGREHT
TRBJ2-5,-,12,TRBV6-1,ASSEYYRRETQY
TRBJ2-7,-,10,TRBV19,ASTGQTYEQY
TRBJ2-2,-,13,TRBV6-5,ASSYWSANTGELF
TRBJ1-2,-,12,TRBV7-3,ASSLTLKNYGYT
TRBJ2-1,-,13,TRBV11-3,ASSFSSAGYNEQF
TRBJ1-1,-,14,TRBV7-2,ASSLEVRGARTEAF
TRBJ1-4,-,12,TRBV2,ASSQTAKVEKLF
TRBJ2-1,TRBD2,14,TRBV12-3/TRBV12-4,ASSSRLAGGHKEQF
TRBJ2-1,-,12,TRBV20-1,SARWGLTGNEQF
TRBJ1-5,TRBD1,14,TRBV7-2,ASSLGDRVSNQPQH
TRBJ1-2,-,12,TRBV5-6,ASSWPGQGRGYT